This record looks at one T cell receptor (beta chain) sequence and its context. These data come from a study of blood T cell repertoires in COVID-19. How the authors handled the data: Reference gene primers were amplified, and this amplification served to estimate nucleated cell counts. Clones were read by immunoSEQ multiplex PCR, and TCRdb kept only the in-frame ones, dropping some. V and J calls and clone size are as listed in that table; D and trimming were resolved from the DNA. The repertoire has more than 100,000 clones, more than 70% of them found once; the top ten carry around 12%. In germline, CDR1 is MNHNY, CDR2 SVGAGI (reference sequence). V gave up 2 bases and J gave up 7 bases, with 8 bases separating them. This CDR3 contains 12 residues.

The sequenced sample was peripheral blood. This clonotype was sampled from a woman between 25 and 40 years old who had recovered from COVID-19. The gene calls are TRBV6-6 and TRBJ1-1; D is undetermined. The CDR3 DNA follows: TGTGCCAGCAGTTACGCCCAGGATGAAGCTTTCTTT. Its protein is CASSYAQDEAFF.